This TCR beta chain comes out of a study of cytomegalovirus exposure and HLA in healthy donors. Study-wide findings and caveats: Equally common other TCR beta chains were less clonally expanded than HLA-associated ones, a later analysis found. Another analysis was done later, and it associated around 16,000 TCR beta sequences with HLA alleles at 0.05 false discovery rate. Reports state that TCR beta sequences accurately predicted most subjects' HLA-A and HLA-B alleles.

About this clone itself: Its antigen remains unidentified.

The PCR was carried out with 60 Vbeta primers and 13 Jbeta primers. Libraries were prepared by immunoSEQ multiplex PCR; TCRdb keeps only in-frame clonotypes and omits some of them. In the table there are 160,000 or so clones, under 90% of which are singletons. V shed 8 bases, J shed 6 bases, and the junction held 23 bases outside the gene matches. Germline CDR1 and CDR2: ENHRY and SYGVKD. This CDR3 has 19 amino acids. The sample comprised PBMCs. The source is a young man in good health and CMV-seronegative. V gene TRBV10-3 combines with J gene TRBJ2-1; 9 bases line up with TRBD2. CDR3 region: CAISGRWGGRAREVNEQFF. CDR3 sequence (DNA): TGTGCCATCTCGGGCCGGTGGGGCGGGAGGGCCAGGGAAGTCAATGAGCAGTTCTTC.